This T cell receptor beta chain comes out of a study of T cells after yellow fever vaccination. For the study at large: SMART-Seq v4 Ultra Low Input prepared libraries from low-cell fractions. Study-wide results and caveats: Bulk-population clonotypes that are abundant could appear as contaminants in FACS-sorted repertoires.

About this clonotype itself: Antigen unknown.

Universal primer sites and UMIs were introduced during 5'RACE template-switching synthesis of TCR cDNA. TCRdb used MiXCR to reprocess the 5' RACE reads, holding one entry per CDR3 protein. Altogether approximately 550,000 distinct CDR3 sequences are present, about 19% being singletons, with the ten largest covering roughly an eighth. V lost 5 bases and J lost 4, with 15 bases in between. Germline V gene data show CDR1 as SEHNR and CDR2 as FQNEAQ (reference sequence). The CDR3 is made up of 16 amino acids. The sequencing here drew on PBMCs, taken 15 days after the yellow fever booster vaccination. The J gene is TRBJ2-6, the V gene TRBV7-9; no reliable D call. This sequence was found in a man aged 25 to 40 who received the YFV17D yellow fever vaccine. For the CDR3, the DNA is TGTGCCAGCAGCACCCCCGTTGTCTCCGGGGCCAACGTCCTGACTTTC. Translated: CASSTPVVSGANVLTF. The entire variable domain, with the rest obtained from reference TRBV7-9 and TRBJ2-6, is as follows: DTGVSQNPRHKITKRGQNVTFRCDPISEHNRLYWYRQTLGQGPEFLTYFQNEAQLEKSRLLSDRFSAERPKGSFSTLEIQRTEQGDSAMYLCASSTPVVSGANVLTFGAGSRLTVL.